The 20 T cell receptor beta chains in this list originate from one sample, sequenced in a study of T-cell memory formation after mild COVID-19. TCRdb fed the 5' RACE reads into MiXCR, producing one record per CDR3 protein. The table shows around 200,000 distinct CDR3 sequences, with 9.5% occurring only once. The material sequenced was PBMCs or a T cell subset sorted from them (not recorded which). The receptors shown here come from a man younger than 35 who had mild COVID-19 (a few samples of this study predate the infection). Cell type and time point are not known.

This clonotype was observed at least ten times. The chain links TRBV7-3 to TRBJ1-6, with 7 bases fitting TRBD1. Germline-derived CDR1 and CDR2 are SGHTA and FQGTGA. Losses at the gene ends were 5 bases for V and 11 bases for J; bases not matched to a gene: 6. The CDR3 contains 13 residues. CDR3 coding DNA: TGTGCCAGCAGCCCGTGGGGACAGCCACCCCTCCACTTT. This translates into CASSPWGQPPLHF. The entire variable domain, with the rest obtained from reference TRBV7-3 and TRBJ1-6, is as follows: GAGVSQTPSNKVTEKGKYVELRCDPISGHTALYWYRQSLGQGPEFLIYFQGTGAADDSGLPNDRFFAVRPEGSVSTLKIQRTERGDSAVYLCASSPWGQPPLHFGNGTRLTVT.

This clonotype was picked up a small number of times. This chain joins TRBV28 and TRBJ2-3, with a tentative D call TRBD1 (5 bases). V lost 4 bases and J lost 4, with 12 bases in between. The CDR3 consists of 14 residues. Germline V gene lookup returns CDR1 MDHEN and CDR2 SYDVKM. The CDR3 region has the DNA TGTGCCAGCAGTTGGGGCCTCCCGTCAGATACGCAGTATTTT. Translating it yields CASSWGLPSDTQYF.

This clonotype was detected only a few times. This rearrangement joins TRBV28 to TRBJ2-1; 9 nucleotides match TRBD1. In germline, CDR1 is MDHEN, CDR2 SYDVKM. This CDR3 region has 14 residues. With V trimmed by 8 bases and J by 4 bases, 6 bases remained unmatched. Written as DNA, the CDR3 is TGTGCCAGCGCCCGGGACAGGGCATACAATGAGCAGTTCTTC. Protein sequence: CASARDRAYNEQFF.

This clonotype was seen many times. The rearrangement uses TRBV30 and TRBJ2-1; 7 bases align to TRBD2. The CDR3 is made up of 16 amino acids. The V gene's germline CDR1 is GTSNPN and CDR2 SVGIG (reference sequence). V shed 2 bases, J shed 4 bases, and the junction held 11 bases outside the gene matches. The chain's CDR3 is CAWSTPESGAYNEQFF. The CDR3 DNA sequence: TGTGCCTGGAGTACACCGGAGAGCGGGGCTTACAATGAGCAGTTCTTC.

The CDR3 is CASSPWGDTSYEQYF. As DNA, the CDR3 is TGTGCCAGTTCCCCTTGGGGGGACACCTCCTACGAGCAGTACTTC. The chain links TRBV3-1 to TRBJ2-7, with D tentatively TRBD1 or TRBD2 (6 bases each). This CDR3 has 15 amino acids. Germline V gene data show CDR1 as LGHDT and CDR2 as YNNKEL (reference sequence). V shed 9 bases and J shed 0 bases, with 18 bases lying between them.

This clonotype was counted a few times. V usage is TRBV12-3 or TRBV12-4 and J usage is TRBJ1-5; perhaps TRBD1 as D (5 bases). Trimming stripped 4 bases from V and 5 bases from J, with 9 bases between. The CDR3 has 13 residues. CDR3 residues: CASSSSGYQPQHF. The CDR3 DNA reads as TGTGCCAGCAGTTCGTCAGGGTATCAGCCCCAGCATTTT.

This chain uses TRBV11-2 with TRBJ2-1; a possible D gene is TRBD2 (6 bases). Germline loops: CDR1 SGHAT, CDR2 FQNNGV. Trimming took off 5 bases at V and 7 bases at J, with 12 bases between the two ends. The CDR3 spans 13 residues. The CDR3 bases are TGTGCCAGCAGCGGGGGGAGGATAAATGAGCAGTTCTTC. It codes for CASSGGRINEQFF.

V gene TRBV5-1 combines with J gene TRBJ2-1; 14 positions agree with TRBD2. The V gene end was trimmed by 3 bases and the J gene end by 8 bases; junction bases not matched to a gene: 10. Per germline, CDR1 SGHRS and CDR2 YFSETQ. This CDR3 comprises 17 residues. The CDR3 here is CASSSGLAGAVLDEQFF. As DNA, the CDR3 is TGCGCCAGCAGCTCGGGACTAGCGGGGGCCGTATTGGATGAGCAGTTCTTC.

This clonotype was counted ten times or more. V usage is TRBV29-1 and J usage is TRBJ2-6; possible D gene TRBD2, 5 bases. CDR3 length: 17 residues. Trimming pared 4 bases from V and 2 bases from J, leaving 18 bases between. Germline V gene lookup returns CDR1 SQVTM and CDR2 ANQGSEA. CDR3 sequence: CSVGAGSSPPGANVLTF. The DNA of the CDR3 is TGCAGCGTTGGGGCGGGCAGTTCCCCCCCTGGGGCCAACGTCCTGACTTTC.

This clonotype was detected only a few times. This chain links TRBV7-2 with TRBJ1-6; D gene unclear. The CDR3 contains 18 residues. The V end lost 0 bases, the J end lost 4 bases, and 16 bases lay between the germline ends. Germline CDR1 SGHTA, CDR2 FQGNSA. The CDR3 DNA reads as TGTGCCAGCAGCTTAGCTTCTCCGGTTCCGGGATATAATTCACCCCTCCACTTT. This codes for CASSLASPVPGYNSPLHF.

This clonotype has only a few counts. CDR3 bases: TGCAGTGCTAGAACCCCATGGGGGACCGGGGAGCTGTTTTTT. This codes for CSARTPWGTGELFF. The chain couples TRBV20-1 to TRBJ2-2; D is possibly TRBD1 or TRBD2 (5 bases each). Germline V CDR1 and CDR2: DFQATT, SNEGSKA (reference sequence). This CDR3 is 14 amino acids long. V lost 2 bases to trimming and J lost 5 bases, with 12 bases between them.

The table lists this clonotype with many counts. CDR3 loop: CASCETLYNEQFF. As DNA, the CDR3 is TGTGCCAGCTGTGAGACACTATACAATGAGCAGTTCTTC. The genes are TRBV7-2 and TRBJ2-1; no clear D. The CDR3 runs 13 residues. V was shortened by 8 bases and J by 4 bases, with 12 bases between the two germline ends. Looked up from germline, CDR1 is SGHTA and CDR2 is FQGNSA.

V and J are TRBV3-1 and TRBJ2-3; 8 nucleotides line up with TRBD2. This CDR3 has 15 amino acids. J gave up 2 bases and V 4 bases, and 5 bases lay outside the gene matches. The germline V gene has CDR1 LGHDT and CDR2 YNNKEL (reference sequence). CDR3 residues: CASSRAGGNTDTQYF. For the CDR3, the DNA is TGTGCCAGCAGCCGCGCGGGGGGAAACACAGATACGCAGTATTTT.

The chain links TRBV18 to TRBJ1-6, with TRBD1 identical over 9 bases. The CDR3 contains 17 residues. The germline gives CDR1 KGHSH, CDR2 LQKENI. V shed 6 bases, J shed 6 bases, and the junction held 12 bases outside the gene matches. CDR3 in amino acids: CASSSTGGGGTNSPLHF. Here the CDR3 DNA reads TGTGCCAGCTCGTCTACAGGGGGCGGCGGGACTAATTCACCCCTCCACTTT.

The V and J genes are TRBV7-2 and TRBJ2-7; D is ambiguous. V was clipped by 0 bases and J by 3 bases, with 6 bases between them. The CDR3 contains 13 residues. Germline V gene data show CDR1 as SGHTA and CDR2 as FQGNSA. The CDR3 bases are TGTGCCAGCAGCTTAGCGGCCTTCTACGAGCAGTACGTC. Translating gives CASSLAAFYEQYV.

The chain recombines TRBV9 with TRBJ2-3, with D unresolved. The CDR3 contains 14 residues. Germline CDR1 SGDLS, CDR2 YYNGEE. V lost 0 bases and J lost 5, with 10 bases in between. CDR3 protein: CASSVGQSLDTQYF. The DNA of the CDR3 is TGTGCCAGCAGCGTAGGGCAGTCCTTAGATACGCAGTATTTT. Filled out from reference TRBV9 and TRBJ2-3, the complete variable domain reads DSGVTQTPKHLITATGQRVTLRCSPRSGDLSVYWYQQSLDQGLQFLIQYYNGEERAKGNILERFSAQQFPDLHSELNLSSLELGDSALYFCASSVGQSLDTQYFGPGTRLTVL.

V gene TRBV4-3 combines with J gene TRBJ2-1; a weak D match, TRBD1 (5 bases). From germline, CDR1 is LGHNA and CDR2 YSLEER. The germline V and J ends were trimmed by 0 bases and 2 bases, with 17 bases remaining between them. CDR3 size: 18 residues. In DNA form, the CDR3 reads TGCGCCAGCAGCCAAGATAGCTCCGGACAACCTCCCTACAATGAGCAGTTCTTC. Translated, it gives CASSQDSSGQPPYNEQFF.

Worth noting for this clonotype: At one of its ends the junction is not consistent with the germline gene, which may arise from a read error. The chain is built from TRBV3-1 and TRBJ2-5; TRBD2 matches 8 bases. The CDR3 extends over 13 amino acids. Germline CDR1 LGHDT, CDR2 YNNKEL (reference sequence). The CDR3 nucleotides are TGTGCCAGCAGCCAAGAGGGCCCGGGGGGGCTGAACTTC. Protein sequence: CASSQEGPGGLNF.

The CDR3 region is CASSQETGGQPQHF. As DNA, the CDR3 is TGCGCCAGCAGCCAAGAGACAGGGGGTCAGCCCCAGCATTTT. This chain uses TRBV4-3 with TRBJ1-5; 9 bases agree with TRBD1. The CDR3 is 14 residues long. Looked up from germline, CDR1 is LGHNA and CDR2 is YSLEER. The ends lost 0 bases at V and 6 bases at J; junction bases unmatched: 0.

The chain employs TRBV19 and TRBJ1-5; D unresolved. Germline assignment: CDR1 LNHDA and CDR2 SQIVND (reference sequence). The ends were cut back, 5 bases at V and 7 bases at J, with 18 bases in the middle. The CDR3 totals 15 residues. CDR3 sequence (DNA): TGTGCCAGTAGTCCTCGGGCCCTGATGTTACAGCCCCAGCATTTT. Its protein product is CASSPRALMLQPQHF.